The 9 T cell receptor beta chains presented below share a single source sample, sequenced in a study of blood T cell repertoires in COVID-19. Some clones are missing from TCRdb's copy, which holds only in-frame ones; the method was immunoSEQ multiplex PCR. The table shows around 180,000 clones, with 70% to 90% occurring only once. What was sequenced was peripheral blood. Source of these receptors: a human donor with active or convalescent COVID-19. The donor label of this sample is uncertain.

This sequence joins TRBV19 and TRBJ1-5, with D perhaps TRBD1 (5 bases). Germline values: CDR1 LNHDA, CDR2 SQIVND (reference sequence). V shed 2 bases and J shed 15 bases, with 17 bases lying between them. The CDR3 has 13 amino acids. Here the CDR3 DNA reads TGTGCCAGTAGTATAAGTCGGGGGGAGGGACGGCATTTT. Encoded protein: CASSISRGEGRHF.

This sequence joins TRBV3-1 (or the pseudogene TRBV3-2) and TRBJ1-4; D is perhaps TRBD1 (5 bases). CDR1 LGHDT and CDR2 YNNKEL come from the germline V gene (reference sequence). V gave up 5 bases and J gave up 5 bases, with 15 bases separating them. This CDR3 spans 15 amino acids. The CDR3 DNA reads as TGTGCCAGCAGCTTCCGTTTGGGGGGGAATGAAAAACTGTTTTTT. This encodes CASSFRLGGNEKLFF.

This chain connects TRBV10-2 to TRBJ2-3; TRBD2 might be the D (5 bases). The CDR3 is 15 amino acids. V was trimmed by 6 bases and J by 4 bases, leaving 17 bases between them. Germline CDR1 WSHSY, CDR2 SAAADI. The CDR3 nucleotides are TGCGCCAGCAGGGAACTAGTGTATTCGGCAGATACGCAGTATTTT. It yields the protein CASRELVYSADTQYF.

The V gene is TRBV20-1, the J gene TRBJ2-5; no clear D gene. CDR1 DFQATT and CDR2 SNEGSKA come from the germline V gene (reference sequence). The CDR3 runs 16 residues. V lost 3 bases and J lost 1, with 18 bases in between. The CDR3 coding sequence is TGCAGTGCTAGTCCTTTTCGGAGTCGCTCCCAAGAGACCCAGTACTTC. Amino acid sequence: CSASPFRSRSQETQYF.

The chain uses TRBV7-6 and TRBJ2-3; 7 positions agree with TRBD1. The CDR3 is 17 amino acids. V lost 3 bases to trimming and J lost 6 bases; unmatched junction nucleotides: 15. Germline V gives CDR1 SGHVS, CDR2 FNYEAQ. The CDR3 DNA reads TGTGCCAGCAGCTTTGCGCCCAGAGACAGGGCCGGGGATACGCAGTATTTT. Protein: CASSFAPRDRAGDTQYF.

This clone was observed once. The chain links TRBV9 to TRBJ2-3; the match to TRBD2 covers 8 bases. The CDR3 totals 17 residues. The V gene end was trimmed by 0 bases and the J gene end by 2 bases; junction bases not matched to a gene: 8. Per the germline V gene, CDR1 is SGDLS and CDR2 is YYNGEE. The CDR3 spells CASSVATRGGYTDTQYF. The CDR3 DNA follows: TGTGCCAGCAGCGTAGCTACACGGGGGGGCTACACAGATACGCAGTATTTT. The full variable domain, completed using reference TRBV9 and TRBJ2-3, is DSGVTQTPKHLITATGQRVTLRCSPRSGDLSVYWYQQSLDQGLQFLIQYYNGEERAKGNILERFSAQQFPDLHSELNLSSLELGDSALYFCASSVATRGGYTDTQYFGPGTRLTVL.

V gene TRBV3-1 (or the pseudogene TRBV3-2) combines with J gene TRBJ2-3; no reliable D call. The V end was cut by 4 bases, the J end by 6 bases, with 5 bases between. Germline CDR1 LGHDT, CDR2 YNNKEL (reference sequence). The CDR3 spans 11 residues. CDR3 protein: CASSRADTQYF. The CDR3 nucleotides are TGTGCCAGCAGCCGGGCGGATACGCAGTATTTT.

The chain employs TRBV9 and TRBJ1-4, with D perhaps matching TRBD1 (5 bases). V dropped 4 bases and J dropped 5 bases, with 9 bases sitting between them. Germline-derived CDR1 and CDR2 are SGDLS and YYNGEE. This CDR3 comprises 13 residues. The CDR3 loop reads CASSPSGNEKLFF. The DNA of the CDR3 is TGTGCCAGCAGCCCCTCAGGGAATGAAAAACTGTTTTTT.

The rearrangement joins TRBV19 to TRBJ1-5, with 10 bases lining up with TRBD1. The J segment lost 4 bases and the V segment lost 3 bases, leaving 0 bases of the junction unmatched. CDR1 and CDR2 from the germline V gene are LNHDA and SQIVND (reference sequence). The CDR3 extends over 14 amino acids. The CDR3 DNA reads TGTGCCAGTAGTATGGACAGGGGGAATCAGCCCCAGCATTTT. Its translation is CASSMDRGNQPQHF.